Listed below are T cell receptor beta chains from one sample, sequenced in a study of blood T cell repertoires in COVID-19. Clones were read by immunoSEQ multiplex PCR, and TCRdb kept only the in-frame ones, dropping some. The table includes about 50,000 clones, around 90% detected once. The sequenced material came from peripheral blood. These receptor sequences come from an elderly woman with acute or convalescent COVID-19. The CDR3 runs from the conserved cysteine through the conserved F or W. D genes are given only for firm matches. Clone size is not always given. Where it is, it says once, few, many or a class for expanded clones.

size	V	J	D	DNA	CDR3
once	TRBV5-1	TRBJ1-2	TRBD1	TGCGCCAGCAGCGTGACAGGGGGCGATTTAAATGGCTACACCTTC	CASSVTGGDLNGYTF
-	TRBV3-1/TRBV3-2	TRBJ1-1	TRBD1	TGTGCCAGCAGGGACTCGGACAGGCCTGAAGCTTTCTTT	CASRDSDRPEAFF
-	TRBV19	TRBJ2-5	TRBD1	TGTGCCAGTAGTATAACGGACAGGGGAAATCAAGAGACCCAGTACTTC	CASSITDRGNQETQYF
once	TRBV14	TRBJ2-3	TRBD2	TGTGCCAGCAGCTCGCGGGGGGCGGATACGCAGTATTTT	CASSSRGADTQYF
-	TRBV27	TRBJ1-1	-	TGTGCCAGCAGCCTCAGCAGGGGAAACACTGAAGCTTTCTTT	CASSLSRGNTEAFF
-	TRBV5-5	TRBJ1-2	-	TGTGCCAGCAGCTTGGGGAGAAAACGGAACTATGGCTACACCTTC	CASSLGRKRNYGYTF
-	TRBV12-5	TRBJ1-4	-	TGTGCTAGTGGCCAGGGGTTTGCCCATGAAAAACTGTTTTTT	CASGQGFAHEKLFF
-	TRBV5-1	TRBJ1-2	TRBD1	TGCGCCAGCAGCTCAGGGACAGGCCAGAACTATGGCTACACCTTC	CASSSGTGQNYGYTF
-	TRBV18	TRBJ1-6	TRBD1	TGTGCCAGCTCATCCGGACAGGCCAATTCACCCCTCCACTTT	CASSSGQANSPLHF
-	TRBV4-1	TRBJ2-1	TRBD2	TGCGCCAGCAGCCCCCGACTAGCGGGGGGGCGTGAGCAGTTCTTC	CASSPRLAGGREQFF
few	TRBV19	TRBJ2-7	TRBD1	TGTGCCAGTAGTAACAGGGGGCTCTACGAGCAGTACTTC	CASSNRGLYEQYF
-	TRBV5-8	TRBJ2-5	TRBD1	TGTGCCAGCAGTCTGACAGGGGCAGAGACCCAGTACTTC	CASSLTGAETQYF
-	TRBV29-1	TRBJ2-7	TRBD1	TGCAGCGTCGCTACGAGGGGGGACAGGGCGCAAGAGCAGTACTTC	CSVATRGDRAQEQYF
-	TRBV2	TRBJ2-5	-	TGTGCCAGCAGTGAAGCGCGAGGGTGGGAGACCCAGTACTTC	CASSEARGWETQYF
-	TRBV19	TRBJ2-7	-	TGTGCCAGTAGTATAGAAACAGGGCCGTACGAGCAGTACTTC	CASSIETGPYEQYF
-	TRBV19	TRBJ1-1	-	TGTGCCAGTAGTATTAGACACCCGAACACTGAAGCTTTCTTT	CASSIRHPNTEAFF
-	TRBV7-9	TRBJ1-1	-	TGTGCCAGCAGCTTAGGGGGCCTGAACACTGAAGCTTTCTTT	CASSLGGLNTEAFF
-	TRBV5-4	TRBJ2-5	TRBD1	TGTGCCAGCAGCCCAGACAGGGCTCAAGAGACCCAGTACTTC	CASSPDRAQETQYF
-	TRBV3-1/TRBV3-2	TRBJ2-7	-	TGTGCCAGCAGCCAAGGGGGGGGCTTCGCCTTCGAGCAGTACTTC	CASSQGGGFAFEQYF
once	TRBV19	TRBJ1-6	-	TGTGCCAGTAGTATGCCCCCCAGGGGCGGAAATTCACCCCTCCACTTT	CASSMPPRGGNSPLHF
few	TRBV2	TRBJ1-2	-	TGTGCCAGCAGTGAAACGGCAGTCAGCCAGGAACTCTACACCTTC	CASSETAVSQELYTF
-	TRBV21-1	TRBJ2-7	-	TGTGCCAGCAGCAAAATAGGGACAGCCTGCTCCTACGAGCAGTACTTC	CASSKIGTACSYEQYF